One and the same sample provided the 20 T cell receptor beta chains below, sequenced in a study of early stage breast cancer tumors. Repertoires were generated with immunoSEQ multiplex PCR, while TCRdb's copy carries only in-frame clones and drops some. This table holds about 17,000 clones, around 80% found once. The specimen sequenced was blood. These receptors were obtained from a person between 65 and 80 years old with breast cancer.

This sequence joins TRBV25-1 and TRBJ2-1, with D possibly TRBD1 on 6 matching bases. The CDR3 extends over 12 amino acids. CDR1 is MGHDK, CDR2 SYGVNS, per germline. The germline V and J ends were trimmed by 5 bases and 9 bases, with 11 bases remaining between them. The CDR3 region is CASSTGPGEQFF. CDR3 DNA sequence: TGTGCCAGCAGTACAGGGCCGGGTGAGCAGTTCTTC.

CDR3 sequence: CASSSGQGGNSPLHF. CDR3 DNA sequence: TGTGCCAGCAGTTCGGGACAGGGGGGTAATTCACCCCTCCACTTT. This sequence joins TRBV27 and TRBJ1-6; 11 bases line up with TRBD1. Germline V gives CDR1 MNHEY, CDR2 SMNVEV (reference sequence). The CDR3 sequence is 15 residues long. Trimming cost V 4 bases and J 6 bases; bases outside gene matches: 2.

The J gene is TRBJ2-3, the V gene TRBV5-1; D possibly corresponds to TRBD2 (6 bases). Germline lookup yields CDR1 SGHRS and CDR2 YFSETQ. With 0 bases removed from V and 3 bases from J, the gap between germline ends came to 17 bases. The length of the CDR3 is 17 residues. In DNA form, the CDR3 reads TGCGCCAGCAGCTTGGTTGGCAATATCGGGGGAACAGATACGCAGTATTTT. Translated: CASSLVGNIGGTDTQYF. Full variable domain (remainder filled in from reference TRBV5-1 and TRBJ2-3): KAGVTQTPRYLIKTRGQQVTLSCSPISGHRSVSWYQQTPGQGLQFLFEYFSETQRNKGNFPGRFSGRQFSNSRSEMNVSTLELGDSALYLCASSLVGNIGGTDTQYFGPGTRLTVL.

This rearrangement joins TRBV4-1 to TRBJ2-1; possible D gene TRBD1, 7 bases. Germline CDR1 reads MGHRA; CDR2 reads YSYEKL. The CDR3 consists of 16 residues. Trimming left V 0 bases short and J 6 bases short, with 15 bases between. DNA of the CDR3: TGCGCCAGCAGCCAAGACCGTCAGGGGGGCGGCAATGAGCAGTTCTTC. Translation: CASSQDRQGGGNEQFF.

J is TRBJ1-3 and V is TRBV4-1; D may be TRBD1 (5 bases). Germline lookup yields CDR1 MGHRA and CDR2 YSYEKL. With 0 bases removed from V and 6 bases from J, the gap between germline ends came to 15 bases. CDR3 size: 16 residues. The CDR3 DNA sequence: TGCGCCAGCAGCCAAGACTGGAGGGGTTCAGTAAACACCATATATTTT. Amino acids: CASSQDWRGSVNTIYF.

This chain connects TRBV5-1 to TRBJ2-5; D perhaps matches TRBD2 (5 bases). This CDR3 region has 15 residues. The germline V and J ends were trimmed by 4 bases and 3 bases, with 16 bases remaining between them. Germline loops: CDR1 SGHRS, CDR2 YFSETQ. The CDR3 nucleotides are TGCGCCAGCAGCCCCGACGCCGGGATTAAAGAGACCCAGTACTTC. This sequence encodes CASSPDAGIKETQYF.

The chain links TRBV5-1 to TRBJ2-3; 8 bases are shared with TRBD2. Per germline, CDR1 SGHRS and CDR2 YFSETQ. The CDR3 extends over 14 amino acids. The trim removed 5 bases at V and 3 bases at J, leaving 5 bases unmatched. Written as DNA, the CDR3 is TGCGCCAGCAGGTTCGGGGGGGCGACAGATACGCAGTATTTT. Translation gives CASRFGGATDTQYF.

This rearrangement joins TRBV7-6 to TRBJ1-1; D ambiguous. The CDR3 extends over 13 amino acids. Deletions cut 1 base from V and 1 base from J, with 4 bases between. From germline, CDR1 is SGHVS and CDR2 FNYEAQ. CDR3 bases: TGTGCCAGCAGCTTAGGGAGGAACACTGAAGCTTTCTTT. Its protein is CASSLGRNTEAFF.

CDR3 DNA: TGTGCCAGCAAGGTTAGCCCTCAGAGACAAGAGACCCAGTACTTC. Protein: CASKVSPQRQETQYF. The V and J genes are TRBV2 and TRBJ2-5; D unclear. V lost 7 bases to trimming and J lost 2 bases, with 17 bases between them. The CDR3 runs 15 residues. Germline CDR1 is SNHLY and CDR2 is FYNNEI.

The V gene is TRBV28, the J gene TRBJ1-2; tentative D call: TRBD1 (6 bases). The V end was cut by 2 bases, the J end by 5 bases, with 9 bases between. Germline assignment: CDR1 MDHEN and CDR2 SYDVKM. This CDR3 has 13 amino acids. CDR3 sequence: CASSLGGAYGYTF. The DNA of the CDR3 is TGTGCCAGCAGTTTAGGGGGGGCTTATGGCTACACCTTC.

The rearrangement uses TRBV5-6 and TRBJ1-1; D is ambiguous. V was pared by 0 bases and J by 5 bases, with 11 bases between. CDR3 length: 14 residues. Germline-derived CDR1 and CDR2 are SGHDT and YYEEEE. The CDR3 here is CASSLGPPGTEAFF. The CDR3 DNA reads TGTGCCAGCAGCTTGGGACCCCCGGGGACTGAAGCTTTCTTT.

J is TRBJ2-3 and V is TRBV29-1; 11 nucleotides agree with TRBD2. The V gene end was trimmed by 6 bases and the J gene end by 3 bases; junction bases not matched to a gene: 11. This CDR3 contains 16 residues. Germline CDR1 reads SQVTM; CDR2 reads ANQGSEA. DNA for the CDR3: TGCAGCGTGGCAAGGGGCCCTAGCGGGGGGACAGATACGCAGTATTTT. Residues: CSVARGPSGGTDTQYF.

In this sample, this clone turned up a few times. V and J are TRBV6-6 and TRBJ1-2; D gene unclear. This CDR3 contains 12 residues. From germline, CDR1 is MNHNY and CDR2 SVGAGI (reference sequence). V was clipped by 8 bases and J by 1 base, with 8 bases between them. CDR3 bases: TGTGCCAGCGGGAGGGTTAACTATGGCTACACCTTC. This codes for CASGRVNYGYTF.

V gene TRBV7-8 combines with J gene TRBJ2-1, with TRBD1 matching over 10 bases. This CDR3 has 16 residues. Trimming at V came to 4 bases and at J to 2 bases, leaving 5 bases not matched to a gene. CDR1 and CDR2 from the germline V gene are SGHVS and FQNEAQ. The CDR3 is CASSSDRGLPYNEQFF. CDR3 DNA: TGTGCCAGCAGCTCCGACAGGGGGCTCCCCTACAATGAGCAGTTCTTC. The full variable domain, rest sourced from reference TRBV7-8 and TRBJ2-1, is GAGVSQSPRYKVAKRGQDVALRCDPISGHVSLFWYQQALGQGPEFLTYFQNEAQLDKSGLPSDRFFAERPEGSVSTLKIQRTQQEDSAVYLCASSSDRGLPYNEQFFGPGTRLTVL.

CDR3 in amino acids: CASSSQGARFRGYTF. The CDR3 DNA reads as TGTGCCAGCAGCTCACAGGGGGCAAGATTCCGTGGCTACACCTTC. The rearrangement links TRBV5-6 to TRBJ1-2; the match to TRBD1 covers 9 bases. This CDR3 is 15 amino acids long. Germline CDR1 SGHDT, CDR2 YYEEEE. Losses at the gene ends were 3 bases for V and 7 bases for J; bases not matched to a gene: 10. Looking up the rest from reference TRBV5-6 and TRBJ1-2 gives the full variable domain: DAGVTQSPTHLIKTRGQQVTLRCSPKSGHDTVSWYQQALGQGPQFIFQYYEEEERQRGNFPDRFSGHQFPNYSSELNVNALLLGDSALYLCASSSQGARFRGYTFGSGTRLTVV.

The chain recombines TRBV5-1 with TRBJ1-4; 7 bases match TRBD1. This CDR3 spans 14 amino acids. With 0 bases clipped from V and 7 bases from J, the junction kept 3 bases outside the gene matches. Looked up from germline, CDR1 is SGHRS and CDR2 is YFSETQ. CDR3 sequence (DNA): TGCGCCAGCAGCTTGGACAGGGGAGGTGAAAAACTGTTTTTT. This sequence encodes CASSLDRGGEKLFF.

The rearrangement links TRBV2 to TRBJ1-6; 7 positions agree with TRBD1. Germline V gives CDR1 SNHLY, CDR2 FYNNEI. J gave up 13 bases and V 3 bases, and 18 bases lay outside the gene matches. The CDR3 is made up of 17 amino acids. The CDR3 reads CASSDSSVGQVSRPLHF. DNA of the CDR3: TGTGCCAGCAGTGATTCGTCCGTAGGACAGGTTTCTCGCCCCCTCCACTTT. Full variable domain (remainder filled in from reference TRBV2 and TRBJ1-6): EPEVTQTPSHQVTQMGQEVILRCVPISNHLYFYWYRQILGQKVEFLVSFYNNEISEKSEIFDDQFSVERPDGSNFTLKIRSTKLEDSAMYFCASSDSSVGQVSRPLHFGNGTRLTVT.

The chain combines TRBV2 with TRBJ1-1; D might be TRBD1 (6 bases). CDR1 and CDR2 from the germline V gene are SNHLY and FYNNEI. Trimming stripped 6 bases from V and 4 bases from J, with 12 bases between. The CDR3 is 13 amino acids. The CDR3 loop reads CASRRQEATEAFF. In nucleotides, the CDR3 is TGTGCCAGCAGGAGACAGGAGGCCACTGAAGCTTTCTTT.

The rearrangement uses TRBV5-4 and TRBJ2-3, with 7 nucleotides matching TRBD2. The CDR3 spans 17 residues. Germline trimming cut 0 bases from V and 2 bases from J; bases unmatched to any gene: 9. Germline loops: CDR1 SGHNT, CDR2 YYREEE (reference sequence). CDR3 in DNA: TGTGCCAGCAGCTTGGCCTGGCTAGCGGACCCCACAGATACGCAGTATTTT. Amino acid sequence: CASSLAWLADPTDTQYF.

J is TRBJ2-3 and V is TRBV6-1, with TRBD2 identical over 9 bases. Trimming at V came to 1 base and at J to 4 bases, leaving 15 bases not matched to a gene. Per the germline V gene, CDR1 is MNHNS and CDR2 is SASEGT. The CDR3 runs 19 residues. CDR3 amino acids: CASSEVGGLAGWVADTQYF. DNA for the CDR3: TGTGCCAGCAGTGAAGTCGGTGGGCTAGCGGGGTGGGTCGCAGATACGCAGTATTTT.